A single sample is the source of the 19 T cell receptor beta chains below, sequenced in a study of OX40 agonist ivuxolimab in advanced cancers. Profiled with immunoSEQ multiplex PCR; TCRdb holds only in-frame clones, not every one. In the table there are around 30,000 clones, roughly 91% of which are singletons. This specimen was CD4+ or CD8+ T cells sorted from blood, taken in a trial of the OX40 agonist ivuxolimab. All receptors come from an adult with an advanced solid tumor such as melanoma, head and neck, liver or kidney cancer.

V is TRBV5-1 and J is TRBJ2-2, with 7 positions matching TRBD2. The V and J ends lost 2 bases and 8 bases, in that order; junction bases with no gene match: 12. CDR3 length: 16 residues. From germline, CDR1 is SGHRS and CDR2 YFSETQ. This CDR3 reads CASSFVSTGGGGELFF. CDR3 nucleotides: TGCGCCAGCAGCTTCGTATCGACGGGAGGAGGGGGGGAGCTGTTTTTT.

The chain has TRBV6-1 and TRBJ2-5, with D possibly matching TRBD2 (5 bases). Between the trimmed V and J ends, which lost 0 bases and 5 bases, there was a span of 16 bases. The CDR3 consists of 16 residues. Germline CDR1 and CDR2: MNHNS and SASEGT. The CDR3, as DNA: TGTGCCAGCAGTGAAGCTCGGGGATTGGGAGAGGAGACCCAGTACTTC. Translation: CASSEARGLGEETQYF.

V usage is TRBV9 and J usage is TRBJ2-2, with D possibly TRBD1 on 5 matching bases. CDR3 length equals 15 residues. Trimming pared 0 bases from V and 4 bases from J, leaving 10 bases between. Looked up from germline, CDR1 is SGDLS and CDR2 is YYNGEE. The CDR3 loop is CASSVARVFTGELFF. CDR3 in DNA: TGTGCCAGCAGCGTAGCCAGGGTCTTCACCGGGGAGCTGTTTTTT.

This clone was picked up a small number of times. V gene TRBV30 combines with J gene TRBJ1-2; D possibly corresponds to TRBD1 (5 bases). The CDR3 contains 14 residues. Trimming left V 2 bases short and J 1 base short, with 11 bases between. Germline CDR1 and CDR2: GTSNPN and SVGIG (reference sequence). The CDR3 sequence: CAWSKGPLNYGYTF. CDR3 bases: TGTGCCTGGAGTAAGGGACCGCTTAACTATGGCTACACCTTC.

The CDR3 nucleotides are TGCGCCAGCAGCCTTACGGCCTATAATGAAAAACTGTTTTTT. Translating it yields CASSLTAYNEKLFF. The chain joins TRBV5-1 to TRBJ1-4; D not resolved. V was pared by 4 bases and J by 4 bases, with 11 bases between. This CDR3 is 14 amino acids long. CDR1 SGHRS and CDR2 YFSETQ come from the germline V gene.

The chain links TRBV30 to TRBJ1-6; TRBD1 matches at 7 bases. This CDR3 spans 15 amino acids. CDR1 and CDR2 from the germline V gene are GTSNPN and SVGIG (reference sequence). With V trimmed by 5 bases and J by 10 bases, 14 bases remained unmatched. As DNA, the CDR3 is TGTGCCTGGGTCTTAGGTACAGGGGAATTCTCACCCCTCCACTTT. This encodes CAWVLGTGEFSPLHF.

This chain joins TRBV5-6 and TRBJ1-2; D gene uncertain. CDR3 length: 15 amino acids. V was shortened by 0 bases and J by 0 bases, with 9 bases between the two germline ends. Germline V gives CDR1 SGHDT, CDR2 YYEEEE. The CDR3 protein is CASSLAGVANYGYTF. The CDR3 coding sequence is TGTGCCAGCAGCTTGGCCGGAGTAGCTAACTATGGCTACACCTTC.

The chain combines TRBV7-2 with TRBJ1-3; 10 nucleotides match TRBD1. The CDR3 length is 18 residues. CDR1 is SGHTA and CDR2 is FQGNSA in the germline V gene. The ends lost 3 bases at V and 0 bases at J; junction bases unmatched: 8. DNA for the CDR3: TGTGCCAGCAGCTTGAGAGCCGGGACAGGGGTCTCTGGAAACACCATATATTTT. Its protein product is CASSLRAGTGVSGNTIYF.

V usage is TRBV6-1 and J usage is TRBJ2-1, with TRBD2 identical over 7 bases. With V trimmed by 6 bases and J by 9 bases, 14 bases remained unmatched. The V gene's germline CDR1 is MNHNS and CDR2 SASEGT. This CDR3 has 15 residues. Here the CDR3 DNA reads TGTGCCAGCAGGGGGACTATGGGGAAAAGGGGTGAGCAGTTCTTC. This gives the protein CASRGTMGKRGEQFF.

The chain combines TRBV9 with TRBJ2-1, with 8 bases matching TRBD2. This CDR3 spans 16 amino acids. The V and J ends lost 4 bases and 6 bases, in that order; junction bases with no gene match: 12. Germline V CDR1 and CDR2: SGDLS, YYNGEE. CDR3 in amino acids: CASSPTLAGSSNEQFF. CDR3 sequence (DNA): TGTGCCAGCAGCCCGACCCTAGCGGGTAGTAGCAATGAGCAGTTCTTC.

The chain uses TRBV7-2 and TRBJ2-2; 11 bases are shared with TRBD1. CDR1 and CDR2 from the germline V gene are SGHTA and FQGNSA. The V gene end was trimmed by 4 bases and the J gene end by 4 bases; junction bases not matched to a gene: 8. CDR3 length: 17 residues. CDR3 protein: CASSSGQGAKGTGELFF. The CDR3 coding sequence is TGTGCCAGCAGCTCCGGACAGGGGGCGAAGGGCACCGGGGAGCTGTTTTTT.

J is TRBJ2-7 and V is TRBV2; the match to TRBD1 covers 7 bases. The CDR3 is 15 residues long. Germline-derived CDR1 and CDR2 are SNHLY and FYNNEI. Germline trimming cut 5 bases from V and 3 bases from J; bases unmatched to any gene: 10. The CDR3 here is CASSRGRGRGYEQYF. The CDR3 DNA reads TGTGCCAGCAGTCGTGGTAGGGGGCGCGGCTACGAGCAGTACTTC.

The chain combines TRBV10-3 with TRBJ2-3; 8 positions match TRBD1. CDR1 and CDR2 (germline): ENHRY, SYGVKD. J was trimmed by 2 bases and V by 8 bases; bases with no gene match: 3. CDR3 length: 13 residues. The CDR3 bases are TGTGCCATCGGACAGGGTGACACAGATACGCAGTATTTT. Translating gives CAIGQGDTDTQYF.

The rearrangement links TRBV7-3 to TRBJ2-7; TRBD2 aligns across 8 bases. The CDR3 is 13 residues long. Germline assignment: CDR1 SGHTA and CDR2 FQGTGA. V lost 5 bases, J lost 2 bases, and 2 bases stayed unmatched. The CDR3 DNA is TGTGCCAGCAGCAAGGGACTAGCCTACGAGCAGTACTTC. Protein sequence: CASSKGLAYEQYF. The variable domain in full, completed from reference TRBV7-3 and TRBJ2-7, reads GAGVSQTPSNKVTEKGKYVELRCDPISGHTALYWYRQSLGQGPEFLIYFQGTGAADDSGLPNDRFFAVRPEGSVSTLKIQRTERGDSAVYLCASSKGLAYEQYFGPGTRLTVT.

The CDR3 DNA follows: TGTGCCAGCAGACGACCGGGACAGTCCTACGAGCAGTACTTC. This sequence encodes CASRRPGQSYEQYF. This chain uses TRBV5-5 with TRBJ2-7, with TRBD1 identical over 7 bases. Germline V CDR1 and CDR2: SGHKS, YYEKEE (reference sequence). V was clipped by 5 bases and J by 1 base; unmatched bases: 6. The CDR3 runs 14 residues.

This clone occurred once. J is TRBJ1-2 and V is TRBV19; D is possibly TRBD1 (5 bases). Trimming took off 3 bases at V and 14 bases at J, with 16 bases between the two ends. The CDR3 sequence is 12 residues long. Germline V gene data show CDR1 as LNHDA and CDR2 as SQIVND (reference sequence). The CDR3 region is CASSIRDGERTF. The CDR3 coding sequence is TGTGCCAGTAGTATCCGGGACGGCGAACGGACCTTC.

The rearrangement uses TRBV5-8 and TRBJ2-2; no clear D. V dropped 7 bases and J dropped 0 bases, with 16 bases sitting between them. CDR3 length equals 16 residues. Per the germline V gene, CDR1 is SGHTS and CDR2 is YDEGEE. The CDR3 here is CASLLVPAPNTGELFF. The CDR3 DNA reads as TGTGCCAGCCTCCTCGTGCCAGCGCCGAACACCGGGGAGCTGTTTTTT.

The rearrangement uses TRBV18 and TRBJ1-1; D is undetermined. The CDR3 is 15 residues long. V was clipped by 3 bases and J by 7 bases, with 18 bases between them. Germline CDR1 reads KGHSH; CDR2 reads LQKENI. CDR3 amino acids: CASSPRAPPGDEAFF. CDR3 sequence (DNA): TGTGCCAGCTCACCGCGGGCCCCGCCGGGCGATGAAGCTTTCTTT.

The chain joins TRBV30 to TRBJ1-4; no reliable D call. The CDR3 consists of 14 residues. V shed 2 bases and J shed 5 bases, with 12 bases lying between them. Germline CDR1 reads GTSNPN; CDR2 reads SVGIG (reference sequence). This CDR3 is CAWSRSGNNEKLFF. DNA of the CDR3: TGTGCCTGGAGTAGATCAGGAAACAATGAAAAACTGTTTTTT.